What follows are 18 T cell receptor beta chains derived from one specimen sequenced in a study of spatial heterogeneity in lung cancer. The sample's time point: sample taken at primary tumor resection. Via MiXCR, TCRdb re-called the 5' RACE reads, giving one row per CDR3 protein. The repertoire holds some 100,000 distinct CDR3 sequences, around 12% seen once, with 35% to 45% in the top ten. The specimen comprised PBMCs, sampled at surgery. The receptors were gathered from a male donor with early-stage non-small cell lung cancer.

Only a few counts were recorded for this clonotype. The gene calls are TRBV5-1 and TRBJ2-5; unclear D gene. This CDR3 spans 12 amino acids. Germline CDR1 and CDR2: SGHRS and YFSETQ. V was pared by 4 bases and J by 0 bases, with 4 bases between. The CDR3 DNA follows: TGCGCCAGCAGCGGAAACCAAGAGACCCAGTACTTC. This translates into CASSGNQETQYF.

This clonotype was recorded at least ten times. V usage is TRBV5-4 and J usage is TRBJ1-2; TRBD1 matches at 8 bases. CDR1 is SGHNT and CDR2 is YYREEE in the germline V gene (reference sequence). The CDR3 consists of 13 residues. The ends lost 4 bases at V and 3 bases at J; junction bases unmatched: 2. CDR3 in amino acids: CASSVDRDYGYTF. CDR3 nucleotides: TGTGCCAGCAGCGTGGACAGGGACTATGGCTACACCTTC. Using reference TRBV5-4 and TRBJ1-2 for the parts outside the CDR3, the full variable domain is ETGVTQSPTHLIKTRGQQVTLRCSSQSGHNTVSWYQQALGQGPQFIFQYYREEENGRGNFPPRFSGLQFPNYSSELNVNALELDDSALYLCASSVDRDYGYTFGSGTRLTVV.

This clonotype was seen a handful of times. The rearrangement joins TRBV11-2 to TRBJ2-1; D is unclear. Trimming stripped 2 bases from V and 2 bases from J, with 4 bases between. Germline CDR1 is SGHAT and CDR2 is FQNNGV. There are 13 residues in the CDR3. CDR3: CASSLSAYNEQFF. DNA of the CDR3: TGTGCCAGCAGCTTAAGCGCCTACAATGAGCAGTTCTTC.

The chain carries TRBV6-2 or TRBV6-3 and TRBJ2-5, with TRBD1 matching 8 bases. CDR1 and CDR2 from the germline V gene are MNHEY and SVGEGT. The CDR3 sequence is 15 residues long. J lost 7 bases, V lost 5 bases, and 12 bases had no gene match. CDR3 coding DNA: TGTGCCAGCAGTGCTTCGGGACAGGCAAGAGGGACCCAGTACTTC. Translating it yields CASSASGQARGTQYF.

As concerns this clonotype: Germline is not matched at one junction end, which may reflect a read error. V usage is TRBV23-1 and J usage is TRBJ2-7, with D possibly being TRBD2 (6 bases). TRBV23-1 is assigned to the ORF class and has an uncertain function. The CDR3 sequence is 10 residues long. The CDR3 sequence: CASSRRRGPF. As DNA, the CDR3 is TGCGCCAGCAGTCGAAGGAGGGGACCCTTC.

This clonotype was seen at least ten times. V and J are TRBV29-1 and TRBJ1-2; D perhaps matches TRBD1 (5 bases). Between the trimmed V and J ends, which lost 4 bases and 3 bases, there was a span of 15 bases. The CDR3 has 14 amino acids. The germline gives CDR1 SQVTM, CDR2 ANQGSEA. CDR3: CSVAFTGSDYGYTF. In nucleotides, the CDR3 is TGCAGCGTTGCGTTCACAGGATCGGACTATGGCTACACCTTC.

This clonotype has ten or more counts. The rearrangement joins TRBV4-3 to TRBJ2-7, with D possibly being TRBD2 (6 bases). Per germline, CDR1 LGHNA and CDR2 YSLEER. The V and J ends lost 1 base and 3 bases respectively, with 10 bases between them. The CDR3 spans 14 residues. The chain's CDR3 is CASSQVGGDYEQYF. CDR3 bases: TGCGCCAGCAGCCAAGTTGGAGGGGACTACGAGCAGTACTTC.

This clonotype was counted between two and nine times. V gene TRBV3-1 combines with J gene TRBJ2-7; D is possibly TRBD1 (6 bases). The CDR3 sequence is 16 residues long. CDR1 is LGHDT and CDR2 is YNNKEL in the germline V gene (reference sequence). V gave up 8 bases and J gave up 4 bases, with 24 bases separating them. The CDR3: CASSQTRRGSPYEQYF. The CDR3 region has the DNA TGTGCCAGCTCCCAGACCCGCAGGGGTTCTCCTTACGAGCAGTACTTC.

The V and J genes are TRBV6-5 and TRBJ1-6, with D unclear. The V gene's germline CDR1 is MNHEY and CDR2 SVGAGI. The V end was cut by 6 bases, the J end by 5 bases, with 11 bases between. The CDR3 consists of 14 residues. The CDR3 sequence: CASRFGRNNSPLHF. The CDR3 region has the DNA TGTGCCAGCAGATTCGGACGGAATAATTCACCCCTCCACTTT.

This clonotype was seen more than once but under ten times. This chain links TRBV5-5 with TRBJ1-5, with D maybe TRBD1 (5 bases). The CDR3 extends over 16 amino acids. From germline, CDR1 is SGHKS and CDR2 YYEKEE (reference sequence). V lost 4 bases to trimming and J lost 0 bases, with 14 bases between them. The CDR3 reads CASSLGTAGSNQPQHF. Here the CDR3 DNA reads TGTGCCAGCAGCCTAGGGACCGCGGGTAGCAATCAGCCCCAGCATTTT.

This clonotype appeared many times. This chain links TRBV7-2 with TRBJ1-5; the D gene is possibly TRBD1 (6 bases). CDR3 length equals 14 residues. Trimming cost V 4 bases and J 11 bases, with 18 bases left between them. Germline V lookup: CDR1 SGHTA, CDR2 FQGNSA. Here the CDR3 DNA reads TGTGCCAGCAGCTCGCCAACACAGGGTTGGGCCCAGCATTTT. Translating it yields CASSSPTQGWAQHF.

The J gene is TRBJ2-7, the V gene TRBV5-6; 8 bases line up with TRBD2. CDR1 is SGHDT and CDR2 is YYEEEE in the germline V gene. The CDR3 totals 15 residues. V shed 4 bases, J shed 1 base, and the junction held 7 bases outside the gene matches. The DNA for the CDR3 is TGTGCCAGCAGCGCGGGCTCGGGGGGGTCCTACGAGCAGTACTTC. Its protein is CASSAGSGGSYEQYF.

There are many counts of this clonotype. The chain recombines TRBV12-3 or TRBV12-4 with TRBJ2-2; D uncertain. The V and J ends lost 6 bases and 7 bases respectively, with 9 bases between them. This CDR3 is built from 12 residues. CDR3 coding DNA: TGTGCCAGCAGCCCTGTAATCGGGGAGCTGTTTTTT. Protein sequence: CASSPVIGELFF.

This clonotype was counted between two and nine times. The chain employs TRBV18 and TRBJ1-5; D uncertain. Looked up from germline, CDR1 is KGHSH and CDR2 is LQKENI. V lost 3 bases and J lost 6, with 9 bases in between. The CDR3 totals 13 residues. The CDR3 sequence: CASSPELLQPQHF. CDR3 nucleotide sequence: TGTGCCAGCTCACCTGAACTCCTTCAGCCCCAGCATTTT. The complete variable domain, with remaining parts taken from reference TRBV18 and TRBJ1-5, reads NAGVMQNPRHLVRRRGQEARLRCSPMKGHSHVYWYRQLPEEGLKFMVYLQKENIIDESGMPKERFSAEFPKEGPSILRIQQVVRGDSAAYFCASSPELLQPQHFGDGTRLSIL.

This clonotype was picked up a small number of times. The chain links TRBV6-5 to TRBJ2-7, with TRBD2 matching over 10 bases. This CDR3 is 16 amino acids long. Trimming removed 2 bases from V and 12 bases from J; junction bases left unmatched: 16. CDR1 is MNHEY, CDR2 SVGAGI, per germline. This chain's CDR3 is CASSYPLASGGLLWYF. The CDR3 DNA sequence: TGTGCCAGCAGTTACCCCCTAGCTAGCGGGGGACTCCTCTGGTACTTC.

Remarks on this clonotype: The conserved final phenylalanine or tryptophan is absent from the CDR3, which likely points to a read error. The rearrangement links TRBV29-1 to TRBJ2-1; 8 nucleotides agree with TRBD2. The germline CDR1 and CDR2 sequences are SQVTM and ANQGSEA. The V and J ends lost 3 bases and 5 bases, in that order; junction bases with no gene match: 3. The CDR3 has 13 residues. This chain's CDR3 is CSVDSGGNNEQFS. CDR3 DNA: TGCAGCGTTGATTCGGGAGGGAACAATGAGCAGTTCTCC.

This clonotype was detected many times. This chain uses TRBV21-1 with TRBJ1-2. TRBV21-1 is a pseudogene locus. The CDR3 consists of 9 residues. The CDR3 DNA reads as TGTGCCAGTAGACAGGGCCCCACCTTC. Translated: CASRQGPTF.

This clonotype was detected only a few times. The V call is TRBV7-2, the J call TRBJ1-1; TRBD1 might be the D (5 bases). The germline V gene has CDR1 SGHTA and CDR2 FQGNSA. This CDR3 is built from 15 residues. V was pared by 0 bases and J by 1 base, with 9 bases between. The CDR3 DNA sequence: TGTGCCAGCAGCTTAGCGCGCAGGGCGAACACTGAAGCTTTCTTT. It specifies CASSLARRANTEAFF. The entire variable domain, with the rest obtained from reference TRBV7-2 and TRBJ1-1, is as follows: GAGVSQSPSNKVTEKGKDVELRCDPISGHTALYWYRQSLGQGLEFLIYFQGNSAPDKSGLPSDRFSAERTGGSVSTLTIQRTQQEDSAVYLCASSLARRANTEAFFGQGTRLTVV.